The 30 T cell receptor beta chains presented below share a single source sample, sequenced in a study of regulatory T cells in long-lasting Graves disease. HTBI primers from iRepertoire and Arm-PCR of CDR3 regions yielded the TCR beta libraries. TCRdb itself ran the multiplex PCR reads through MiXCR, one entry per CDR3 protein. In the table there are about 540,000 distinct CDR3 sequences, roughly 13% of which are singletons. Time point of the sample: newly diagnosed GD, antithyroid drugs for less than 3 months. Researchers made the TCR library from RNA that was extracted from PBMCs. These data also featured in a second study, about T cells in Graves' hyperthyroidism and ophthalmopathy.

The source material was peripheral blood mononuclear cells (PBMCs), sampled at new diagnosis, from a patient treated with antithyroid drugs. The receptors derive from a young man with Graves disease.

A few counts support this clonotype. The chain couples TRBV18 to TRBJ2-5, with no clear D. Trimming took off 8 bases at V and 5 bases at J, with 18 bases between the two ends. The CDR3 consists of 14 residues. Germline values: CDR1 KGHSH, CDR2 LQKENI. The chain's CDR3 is CASPLNSGRETQYF. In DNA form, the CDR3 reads TGTGCCAGCCCACTGAACTCGGGCAGGGAGACCCAGTACTTC.

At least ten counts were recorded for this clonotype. The CDR3 region has the DNA TGTGCCAGCAGTTCCGACGGAGCGGGCCTCAATGAGCAGTTCTTC. Translating it yields CASSSDGAGLNEQFF. The chain uses TRBV28 and TRBJ2-1; possible D gene TRBD2, 6 bases. The CDR3 totals 15 residues. CDR1 is MDHEN, CDR2 SYDVKM, per germline. V lost 4 bases and J lost 6, with 16 bases in between. Filled out from reference TRBV28 and TRBJ2-1, the complete variable domain reads DVKVTQSSRYLVKRTGEKVFLECVQDMDHENMFWYRQDPGLGLRLIYFSYDVKMKEKGDIPEGYSVSREKKERFSLILESASTNQTSMYLCASSSDGAGLNEQFFGPGTRLTVL.

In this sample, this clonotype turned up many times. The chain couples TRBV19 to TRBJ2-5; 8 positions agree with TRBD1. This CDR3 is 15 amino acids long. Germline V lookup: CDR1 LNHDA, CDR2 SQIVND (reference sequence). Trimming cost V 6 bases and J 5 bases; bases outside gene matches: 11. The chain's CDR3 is CASRDDRGSWETQYF. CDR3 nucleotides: TGTGCCAGTAGGGACGACAGGGGATCCTGGGAGACCCAGTACTTC.

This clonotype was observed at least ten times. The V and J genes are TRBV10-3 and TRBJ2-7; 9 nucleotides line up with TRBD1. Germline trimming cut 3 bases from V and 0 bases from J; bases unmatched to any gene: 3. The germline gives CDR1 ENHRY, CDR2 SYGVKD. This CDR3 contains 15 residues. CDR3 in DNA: TGTGCCATCAGTGAAGGGGACAGGGTCTCCTACGAGCAGTACTTC. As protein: CAISEGDRVSYEQYF.

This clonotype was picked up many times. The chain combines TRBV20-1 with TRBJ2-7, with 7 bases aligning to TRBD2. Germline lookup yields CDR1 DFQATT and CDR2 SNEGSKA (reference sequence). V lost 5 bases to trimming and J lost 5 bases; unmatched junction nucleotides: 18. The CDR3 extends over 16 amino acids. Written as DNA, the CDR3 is TGCAGTGCTCTGGGACTACCATTAAGGAGGGGCGACGAGCAGTACTTC. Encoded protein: CSALGLPLRRGDEQYF.

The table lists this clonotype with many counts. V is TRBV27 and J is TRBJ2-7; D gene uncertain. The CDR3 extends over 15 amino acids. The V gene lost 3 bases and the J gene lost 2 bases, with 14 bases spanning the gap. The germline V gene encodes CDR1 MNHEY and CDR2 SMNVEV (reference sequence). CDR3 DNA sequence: TGTGCCAGCAGTTTCTCCGGACCGACTCCCTACGAGCAGTACTTC. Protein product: CASSFSGPTPYEQYF.

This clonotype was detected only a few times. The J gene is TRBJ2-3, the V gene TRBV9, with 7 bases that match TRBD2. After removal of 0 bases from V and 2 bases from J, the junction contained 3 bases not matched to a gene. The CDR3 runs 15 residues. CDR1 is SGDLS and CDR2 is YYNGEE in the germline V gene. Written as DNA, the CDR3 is TGTGCCAGCAGCGTAGTGGGAGGGCACACAGATACGCAGTATTTT. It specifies CASSVVGGHTDTQYF.

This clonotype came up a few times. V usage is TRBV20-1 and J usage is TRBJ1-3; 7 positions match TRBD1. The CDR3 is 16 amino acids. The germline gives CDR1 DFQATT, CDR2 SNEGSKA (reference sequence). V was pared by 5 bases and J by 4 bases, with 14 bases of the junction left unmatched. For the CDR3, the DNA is TGCAGTGCTTCAACCCTTGGGGCAGGGGGAGGAAACACCATATATTTT. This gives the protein CSASTLGAGGGNTIYF.

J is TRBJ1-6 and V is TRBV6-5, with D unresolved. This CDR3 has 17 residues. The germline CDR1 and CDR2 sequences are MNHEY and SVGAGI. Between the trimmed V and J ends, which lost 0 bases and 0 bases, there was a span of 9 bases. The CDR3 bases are TGTGCCAGCAGTTACTCGAGGGTCAGCTCCTATAATTCACCCCTCCACTTT. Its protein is CASSYSRVSSYNSPLHF.

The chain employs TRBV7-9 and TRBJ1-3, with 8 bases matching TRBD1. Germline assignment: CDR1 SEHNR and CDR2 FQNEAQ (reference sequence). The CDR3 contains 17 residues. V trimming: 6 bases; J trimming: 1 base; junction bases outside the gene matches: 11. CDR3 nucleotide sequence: TGTGCCAGCAGTTGGATAGCAGGGGGCGCGTCTGGAAACACCATATATTTT. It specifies CASSWIAGGASGNTIYF. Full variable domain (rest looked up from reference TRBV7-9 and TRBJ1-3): DTGVSQNPRHKITKRGQNVTFRCDPISEHNRLYWYRQTLGQGPEFLTYFQNEAQLEKSRLLSDRFSAERPKGSFSTLEIQRTEQGDSAMYLCASSWIAGGASGNTIYFGEGSWLTVV.

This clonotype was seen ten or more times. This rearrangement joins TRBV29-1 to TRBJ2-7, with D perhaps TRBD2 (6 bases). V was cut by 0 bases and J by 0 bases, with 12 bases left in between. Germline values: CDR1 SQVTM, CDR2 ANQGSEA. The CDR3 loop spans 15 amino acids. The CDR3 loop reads CSVEDEGGDSYEQYF. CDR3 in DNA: TGCAGCGTTGAAGACGAAGGCGGGGACTCCTACGAGCAGTACTTC.

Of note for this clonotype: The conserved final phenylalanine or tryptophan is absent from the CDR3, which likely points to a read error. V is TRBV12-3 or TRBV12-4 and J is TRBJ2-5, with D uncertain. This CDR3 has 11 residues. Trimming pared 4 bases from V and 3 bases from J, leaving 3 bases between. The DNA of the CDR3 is TGTGCCAGCAGTTCCGAAGAGACCCAGTACCTC. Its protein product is CASSSEETQYL.

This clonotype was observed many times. The DNA of the CDR3 is TGTGCCAGCAGAACCGACAGGGGGAGGCAAGAGACCCAGTACTTC. Translated, it gives CASRTDRGRQETQYF. The chain couples TRBV11-2 to TRBJ2-5; 9 bases align to TRBD1. The germline V gene encodes CDR1 SGHAT and CDR2 FQNNGV. V lost 6 bases, J lost 2 bases, and 7 bases stayed unmatched. This CDR3 region has 15 residues.

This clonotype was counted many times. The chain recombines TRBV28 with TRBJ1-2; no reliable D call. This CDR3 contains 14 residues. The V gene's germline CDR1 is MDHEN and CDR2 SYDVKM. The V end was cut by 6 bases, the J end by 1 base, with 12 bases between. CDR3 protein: CASRLTQNNYGYTF. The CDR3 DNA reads TGTGCCAGCAGACTAACGCAAAATAACTATGGCTACACCTTC.

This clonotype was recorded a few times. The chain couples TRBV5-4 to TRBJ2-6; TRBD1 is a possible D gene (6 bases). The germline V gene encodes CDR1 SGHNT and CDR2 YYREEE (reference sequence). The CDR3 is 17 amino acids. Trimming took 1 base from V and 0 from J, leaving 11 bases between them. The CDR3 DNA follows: TGTGCCAGCAGCTTGCCCACAGGGAGCTCTGGGGCCAACGTCCTGACTTTC. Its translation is CASSLPTGSSGANVLTF.

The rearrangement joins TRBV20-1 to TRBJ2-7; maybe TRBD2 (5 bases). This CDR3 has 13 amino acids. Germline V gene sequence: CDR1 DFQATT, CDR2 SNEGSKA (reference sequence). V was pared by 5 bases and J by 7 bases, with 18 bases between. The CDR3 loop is CSAHRTGPSEQYF. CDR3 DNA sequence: TGCAGTGCTCACCGGACTGGCCCTAGTGAGCAGTACTTC.

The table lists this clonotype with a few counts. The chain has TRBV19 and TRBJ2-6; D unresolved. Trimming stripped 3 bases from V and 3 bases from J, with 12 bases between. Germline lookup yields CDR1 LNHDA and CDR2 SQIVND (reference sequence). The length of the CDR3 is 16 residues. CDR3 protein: CASSIPSRNGANVLTF. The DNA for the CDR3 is TGTGCCAGTAGTATTCCCTCCAGGAATGGGGCCAACGTCCTGACTTTC.

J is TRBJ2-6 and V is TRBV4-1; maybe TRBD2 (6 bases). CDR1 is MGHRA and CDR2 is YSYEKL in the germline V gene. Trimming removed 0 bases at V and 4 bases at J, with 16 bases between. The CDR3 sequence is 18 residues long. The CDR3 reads CASSQDRLWGRGANVLTF. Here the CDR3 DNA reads TGCGCCAGCAGCCAAGATCGGCTGTGGGGGAGGGGGGCCAACGTCCTGACTTTC.

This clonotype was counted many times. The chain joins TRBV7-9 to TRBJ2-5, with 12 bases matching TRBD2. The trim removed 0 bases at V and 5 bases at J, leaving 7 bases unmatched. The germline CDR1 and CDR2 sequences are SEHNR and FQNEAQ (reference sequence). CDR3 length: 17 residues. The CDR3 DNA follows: TGTGCCAGCAGCTTAGCGACTATGACTAGCGGGAGCGAGACCCAGTACTTC. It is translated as CASSLATMTSGSETQYF.

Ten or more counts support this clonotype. CDR3 nucleotides: TGTGCCAGCAGTTCTTTTCCGGGACTAGCGTCCGAGCCCACAGATACGCAGTATTTT. This gives the protein CASSSFPGLASEPTDTQYF. The chain employs TRBV12-3 or TRBV12-4 and TRBJ2-3; 10 bases are shared with TRBD2. V gave up 4 bases and J gave up 2 bases; unmatched junction bases: 15. The CDR3 spans 19 residues.

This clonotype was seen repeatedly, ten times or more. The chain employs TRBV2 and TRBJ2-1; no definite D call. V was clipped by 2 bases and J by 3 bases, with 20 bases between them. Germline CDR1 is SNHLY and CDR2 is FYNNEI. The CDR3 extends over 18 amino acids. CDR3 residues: CASSELISPAENYNEQFF. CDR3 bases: TGTGCCAGCAGTGAATTAATAAGTCCGGCGGAGAACTACAATGAGCAGTTCTTC.

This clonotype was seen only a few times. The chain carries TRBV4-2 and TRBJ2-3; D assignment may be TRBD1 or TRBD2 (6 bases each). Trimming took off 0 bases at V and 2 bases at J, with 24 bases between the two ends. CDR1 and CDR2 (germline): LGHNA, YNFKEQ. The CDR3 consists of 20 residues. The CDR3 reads CASSQDWWGADLSVTDTQYF. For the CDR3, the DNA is TGTGCCAGCAGCCAAGATTGGTGGGGGGCTGACTTGAGTGTCACAGATACGCAGTATTTT.

CDR3 DNA: TGTGCCAGCAGCCAAGATGAGTATTCCTATGGCTACACCTTC. This gives the protein CASSQDEYSYGYTF. V and J are TRBV14 and TRBJ1-2; D remains ambiguous. Germline-derived CDR1 and CDR2 are SGHDN and FVKESK. V gave up 0 bases and J gave up 4 bases, with 9 bases separating them. CDR3 size: 14 residues.

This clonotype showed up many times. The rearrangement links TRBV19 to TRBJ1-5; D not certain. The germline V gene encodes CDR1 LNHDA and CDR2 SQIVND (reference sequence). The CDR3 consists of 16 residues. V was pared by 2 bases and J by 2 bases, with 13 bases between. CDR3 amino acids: CASSISPVTGNQPQHF. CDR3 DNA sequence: TGTGCCAGTAGTATATCCCCTGTGACTGGCAATCAGCCCCAGCATTTT.

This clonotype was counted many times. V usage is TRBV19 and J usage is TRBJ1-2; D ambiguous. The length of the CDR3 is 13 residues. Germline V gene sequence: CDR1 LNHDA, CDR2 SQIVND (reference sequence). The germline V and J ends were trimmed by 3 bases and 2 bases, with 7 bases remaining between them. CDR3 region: CASSIGGNYGYTF. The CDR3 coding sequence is TGTGCCAGTAGTATCGGCGGAAACTATGGCTACACCTTC.

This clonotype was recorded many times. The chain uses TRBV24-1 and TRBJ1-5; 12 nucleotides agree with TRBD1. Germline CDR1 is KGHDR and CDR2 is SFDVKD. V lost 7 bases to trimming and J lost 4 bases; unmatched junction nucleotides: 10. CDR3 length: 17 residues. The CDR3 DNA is TGTGCCACCAGAGATACCGGGACAGGGGGCCGAAATCAGCCCCAGCATTTT. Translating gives CATRDTGTGGRNQPQHF.

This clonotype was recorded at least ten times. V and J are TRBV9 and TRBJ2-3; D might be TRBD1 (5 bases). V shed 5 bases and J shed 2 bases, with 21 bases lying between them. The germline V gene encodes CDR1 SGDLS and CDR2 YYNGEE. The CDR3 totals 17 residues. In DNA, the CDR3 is TGTGCCAGCAGTCACCAGGGTAACCCCACCACCACAGATACGCAGTATTTT. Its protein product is CASSHQGNPTTTDTQYF.

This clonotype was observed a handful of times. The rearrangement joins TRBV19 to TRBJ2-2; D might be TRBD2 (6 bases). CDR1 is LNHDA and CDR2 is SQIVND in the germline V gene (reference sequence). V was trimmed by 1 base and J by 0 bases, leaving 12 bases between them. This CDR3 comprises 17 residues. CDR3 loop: CASSIGGAGANTGELFF. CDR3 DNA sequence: TGTGCCAGTAGTATAGGGGGAGCGGGTGCGAACACCGGGGAGCTGTTTTTT. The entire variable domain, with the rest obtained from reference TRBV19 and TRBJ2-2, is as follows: DGGITQSPKYLFRKEGQNVTLSCEQNLNHDAMYWYRQDPGQGLRLIYYSQIVNDFQKGDIAEGYSVSREKKESFPLTVTSAQKNPTAFYLCASSIGGAGANTGELFFGEGSRLTVL.

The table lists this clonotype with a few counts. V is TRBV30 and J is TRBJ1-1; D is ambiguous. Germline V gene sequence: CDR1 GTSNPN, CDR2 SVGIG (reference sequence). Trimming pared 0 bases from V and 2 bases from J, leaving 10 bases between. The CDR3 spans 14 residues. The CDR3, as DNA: TGTGCCTGGAGTGTTACCAGTATTAACACTGAAGCTTTCTTT. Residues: CAWSVTSINTEAFF.

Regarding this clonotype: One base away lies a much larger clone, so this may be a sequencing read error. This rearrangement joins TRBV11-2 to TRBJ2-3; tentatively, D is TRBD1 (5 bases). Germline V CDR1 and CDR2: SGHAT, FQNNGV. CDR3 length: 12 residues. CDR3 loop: CASSGSTGTQYF. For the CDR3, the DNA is TGTGCCAGCAGCGGAAGCACAGGTACGCAGTATTTT.